This T cell receptor beta chain was identified during a study of PD-1 blockade in classical Hodgkin lymphoma. This CDR3 contains 15 residues. V lost 4 bases to trimming and J lost 4 bases; unmatched junction nucleotides: 10. CDR1 and CDR2 from the germline V gene are SGHDT and YYEEEE. A note on this clone: Its matching antigen is unknown.

Time point described: cycle 4 day 1 (C4D1), after five to seven weeks of nivolumab. All patients relapsed after autologous stem cell transplantation, and brentuximab vedotin exposure varied. Complete response, partial response or progressive disease was each patient's best response. Assay: immunoSEQ multiplex PCR; the TCRdb copy retains only in-frame clones and omits some. The table lists 35,000 to 50,000 clones, approximately 67% of them singletons, with approximately 2.6% in the top ten. Overall study results and limits: Excluded were patients who started nivolumab under 1 year after ASCT, a group that had lower diversity. Baseline diversity in complete responders resembled that of newly diagnosed patients.

The gene calls are TRBV5-6 and TRBJ1-2; TRBD1 agrees at 7 bases. This receptor was obtained from a human donor with classical Hodgkin lymphoma. The specimen was peripheral blood mononuclear cells (PBMCs), collected before the fourth cycle of nivolumab. The CDR3 here is CASSTVGGRGYGYTF. In nucleotides, the CDR3 is TGTGCCAGCAGCACCGTAGGGGGCCGTGGCTATGGCTACACCTTC.